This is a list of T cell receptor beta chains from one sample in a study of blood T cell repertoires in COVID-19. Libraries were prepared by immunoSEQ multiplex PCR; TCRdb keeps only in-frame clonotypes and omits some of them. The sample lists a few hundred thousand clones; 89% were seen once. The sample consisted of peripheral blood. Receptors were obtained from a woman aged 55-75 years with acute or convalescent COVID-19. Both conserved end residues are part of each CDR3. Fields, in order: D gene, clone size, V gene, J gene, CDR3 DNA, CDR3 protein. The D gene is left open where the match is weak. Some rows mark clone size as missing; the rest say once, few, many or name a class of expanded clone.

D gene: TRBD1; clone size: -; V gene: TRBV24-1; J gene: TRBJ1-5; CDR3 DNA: TGTGCCACCAGTGACTCCGGACAGGCAGGACAGCCCCAGCATTTT; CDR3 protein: CATSDSGQAGQPQHF
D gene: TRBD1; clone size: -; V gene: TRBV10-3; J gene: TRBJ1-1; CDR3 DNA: TGTGCCATCAGGGGACAAGGGACAGGGGGAGGCACTGAAGCTTTCTTT; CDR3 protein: CAIRGQGTGGGTEAFF
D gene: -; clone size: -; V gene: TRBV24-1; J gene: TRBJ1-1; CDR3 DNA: TGTGCCACCAGTGACTCCGGGACTGTGAACACTGAAGCTTTCTTT; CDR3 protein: CATSDSGTVNTEAFF
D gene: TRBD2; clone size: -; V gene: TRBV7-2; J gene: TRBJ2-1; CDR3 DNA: TGTGCCAGCAGCTTAGAAATCCTAGCGGGGGGGCTGTACAATGAGCAGTTCTTC; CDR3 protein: CASSLEILAGGLYNEQFF
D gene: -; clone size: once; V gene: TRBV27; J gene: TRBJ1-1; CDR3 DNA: TGTGCCAGCCGCCCCTCGTCAGAGAACACTGAAGCTTTCTTT; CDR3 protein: CASRPSSENTEAFF
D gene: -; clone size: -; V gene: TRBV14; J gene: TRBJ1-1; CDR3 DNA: TGTGCCAGCAGCCAAGGACAGTCGAACACTGAAGCTTTCTTT; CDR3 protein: CASSQGQSNTEAFF
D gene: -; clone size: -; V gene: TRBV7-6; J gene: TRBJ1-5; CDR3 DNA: TGTGCCAGCAGCCCCCCCGATCAGCCCCAGCATTTT; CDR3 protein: CASSPPDQPQHF
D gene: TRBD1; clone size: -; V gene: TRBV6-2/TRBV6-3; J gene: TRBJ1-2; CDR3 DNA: TGTGCCAGCAGTTACTCTTTTGGACAGGAAGGTCACTATGGCTACACCTTC; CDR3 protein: CASSYSFGQEGHYGYTF
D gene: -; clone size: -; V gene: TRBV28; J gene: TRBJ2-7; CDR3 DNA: TGTGCCAGCAGGAACGACAGGTACCCCTCCTACGAGCAGTACTTC; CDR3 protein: CASRNDRYPSYEQYF
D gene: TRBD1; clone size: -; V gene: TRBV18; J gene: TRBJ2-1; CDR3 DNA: TGTGCCAGCTCATCGACAGGGGGGGACTCCTACAATGAGCAGTTCTTC; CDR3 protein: CASSSTGGDSYNEQFF
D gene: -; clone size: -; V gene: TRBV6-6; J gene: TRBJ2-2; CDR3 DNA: TGTGCCAGCAGGGGCCGTACGAACACCGGGGAGCTGTTTTTT; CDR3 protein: CASRGRTNTGELFF
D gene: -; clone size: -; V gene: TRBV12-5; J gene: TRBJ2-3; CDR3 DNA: TGTGCTAGTGGTTCTACTTTGGAGGGACGCACAGATACGCAGTATTTT; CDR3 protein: CASGSTLEGRTDTQYF
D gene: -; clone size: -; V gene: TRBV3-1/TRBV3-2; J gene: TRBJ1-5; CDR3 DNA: TGTGCCAGCAGCCAACAGTACAATCAGCCCCAGCATTTT; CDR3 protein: CASSQQYNQPQHF
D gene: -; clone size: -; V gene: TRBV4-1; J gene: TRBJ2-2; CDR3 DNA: TGCGCCAGCAGCCAAGGGCAGGGGGGCACCGGGGAGCTGTTTTTT; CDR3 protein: CASSQGQGGTGELFF
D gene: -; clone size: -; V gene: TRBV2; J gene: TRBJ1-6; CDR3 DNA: TGTGCCAGCAGTGAAGCGCTGCAGGGAGGCTCACCCCTCCACTTT; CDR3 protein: CASSEALQGGSPLHF
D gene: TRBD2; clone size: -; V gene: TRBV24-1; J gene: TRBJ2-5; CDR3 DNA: TGTGCCACCGGACTAGCGGGAGAGACCCAGTACTTC; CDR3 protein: CATGLAGETQYF
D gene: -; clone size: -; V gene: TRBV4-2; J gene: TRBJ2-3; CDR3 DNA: TGTGCCAGCAGCCAAGATGCGGGCAGGGGTAGCACAGATACGCAGTATTTT; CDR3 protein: CASSQDAGRGSTDTQYF
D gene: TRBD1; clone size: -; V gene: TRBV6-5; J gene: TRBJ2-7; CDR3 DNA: TGTGCCAGCAGTTACTCCCCGGGACAGGGAGGGCAGTACTTC; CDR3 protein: CASSYSPGQGGQYF
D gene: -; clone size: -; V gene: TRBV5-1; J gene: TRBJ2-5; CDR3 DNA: TGCGCCAGCAGGGAAGGGGTAGAGACCCAGTACTTC; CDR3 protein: CASREGVETQYF
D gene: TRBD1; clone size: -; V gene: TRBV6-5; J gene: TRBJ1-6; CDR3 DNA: TGTGCCAGCAGAGAGACAGGGCGGTCACCCCTCCACTTT; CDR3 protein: CASRETGRSPLHF
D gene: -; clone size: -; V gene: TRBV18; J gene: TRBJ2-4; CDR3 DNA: TGTGCCAGCTCACCGATCGGAGCCCAAAAGGGGATGACGAAAAGCATTCAGTACTTC; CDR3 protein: CASSPIGAQKGMTKSIQYF
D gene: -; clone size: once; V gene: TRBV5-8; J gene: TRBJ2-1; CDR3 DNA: TGTGCCAGCAGCCGAAGCGCGACTAGGGAGCAGTTCTTC; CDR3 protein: CASSRSATREQFF